A single sample gave rise to the 6 T cell receptor beta chains below, sequenced in a study of cytomegalovirus exposure and HLA in healthy donors. The PCR ran on 60 Vbeta and 13 Jbeta primers. Profiled with immunoSEQ multiplex PCR; TCRdb holds only in-frame clones, not every one. This repertoire comprises 40,000 to 60,000 clones; its ten largest clones make up 2.3%. The sequenced sample consisted of PBMCs. The source is a female donor in good health and CMV-seronegative.

The V gene is TRBV7-2, the J gene TRBJ1-2, with D possibly TRBD1 on 6 matching bases. CDR3 length: 13 amino acids. Trimming stripped 2 bases from V and 5 bases from J, with 9 bases between. Germline V gene lookup returns CDR1 SGHTA and CDR2 FQGNSA. The CDR3 bases are TGTGCCAGCAGCTTAATGCAGGGGTATGGCTACACCTTC. Translation gives CASSLMQGYGYTF. Supplemented by reference TRBV7-2 and TRBJ1-2, the full variable domain reads GAGVSQSPSNKVTEKGKDVELRCDPISGHTALYWYRQSLGQGLEFLIYFQGNSAPDKSGLPSDRFSAERTGGSVSTLTIQRTQQEDSAVYLCASSLMQGYGYTFGSGTRLTVV.

The rearrangement uses TRBV5-1 and TRBJ2-7, with a possible D match to TRBD1 (6 bases). Between the trimmed V and J ends, which lost 6 bases and 7 bases, there was a span of 11 bases. There are 11 residues in the CDR3. From germline, CDR1 is SGHRS and CDR2 YFSETQ. CDR3 nucleotide sequence: TGCGCCAGCACCAATACAGGGGAGCAGTACTTC. Translation: CASTNTGEQYF.

The rearrangement joins TRBV19 to TRBJ2-7; TRBD2 aligns across 7 bases. Per the germline V gene, CDR1 is LNHDA and CDR2 is SQIVND (reference sequence). After removal of 7 bases from V and 0 bases from J, the junction contained 9 bases not matched to a gene. The CDR3 extends over 15 amino acids. CDR3 protein: CASTPGLAASYEQYF. The DNA for the CDR3 is TGTGCCAGTACCCCGGGCCTAGCGGCCTCCTACGAGCAGTACTTC.

The CDR3 is CASSLGNRVGEKLFF. In nucleotides, the CDR3 is TGTGCCAGCAGCTTAGGGAACAGGGTCGGGGAAAAACTGTTTTTT. V is TRBV7-8 and J is TRBJ1-4, with D tentatively TRBD1 (6 bases). Deletions cut 1 base from V and 8 bases from J, with 14 bases between. The germline V gene has CDR1 SGHVS and CDR2 FQNEAQ. The CDR3 contains 15 residues.

The chain's CDR3 is CASSVSGVDNEQFF. The CDR3 DNA is TGTGCCAGCAGCGTAAGCGGGGTAGACAATGAGCAGTTCTTC. The chain joins TRBV11-3 to TRBJ2-1; 7 nucleotides line up with TRBD2. This CDR3 has 14 amino acids. CDR1 and CDR2 from the germline V gene are SGHNT and YENEEA. After removal of 5 bases from V and 5 bases from J, the junction contained 6 bases not matched to a gene.

The rearrangement uses TRBV19 and TRBJ1-5; 12 bases map to TRBD1. CDR3 size: 17 residues. Germline V gives CDR1 LNHDA, CDR2 SQIVND (reference sequence). Losses at the gene ends were 7 bases for V and 5 bases for J; bases not matched to a gene: 12. The CDR3 here is CASNSPRGTGGDQPQHF. The DNA of the CDR3 is TGTGCCAGTAATAGCCCCCGGGGGACAGGGGGCGATCAGCCCCAGCATTTT. Together with reference TRBV19 and TRBJ1-5, the CDR3 gives the full variable domain: DGGITQSPKYLFRKEGQNVTLSCEQNLNHDAMYWYRQDPGQGLRLIYYSQIVNDFQKGDIAEGYSVSREKKESFPLTVTSAQKNPTAFYLCASNSPRGTGGDQPQHFGDGTRLSIL.